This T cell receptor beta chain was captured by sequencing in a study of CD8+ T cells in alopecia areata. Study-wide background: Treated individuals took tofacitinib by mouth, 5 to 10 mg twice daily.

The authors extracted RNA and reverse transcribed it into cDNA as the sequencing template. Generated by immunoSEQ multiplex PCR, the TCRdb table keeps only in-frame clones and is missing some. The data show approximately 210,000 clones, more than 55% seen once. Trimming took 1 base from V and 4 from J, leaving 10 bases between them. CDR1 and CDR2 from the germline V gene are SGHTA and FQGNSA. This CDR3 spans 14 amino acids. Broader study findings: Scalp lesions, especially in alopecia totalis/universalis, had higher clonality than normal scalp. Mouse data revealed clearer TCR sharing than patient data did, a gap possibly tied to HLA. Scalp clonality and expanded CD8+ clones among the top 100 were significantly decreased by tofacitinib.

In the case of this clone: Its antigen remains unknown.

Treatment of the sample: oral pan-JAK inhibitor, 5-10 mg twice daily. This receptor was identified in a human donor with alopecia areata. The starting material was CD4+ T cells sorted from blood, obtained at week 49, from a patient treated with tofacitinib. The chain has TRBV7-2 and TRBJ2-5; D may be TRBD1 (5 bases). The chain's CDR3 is CASSLGGRGETQYF. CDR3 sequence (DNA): TGTGCCAGCAGCTTAGGGGGTAGGGGAGAGACCCAGTACTTC.